These T cell receptor beta chains were read from a single sample in a study of cytomegalovirus exposure and HLA in healthy donors. Generated by immunoSEQ multiplex PCR, the TCRdb table keeps only in-frame clones and is missing some. The sample lists around 94,000 clones; approximately 64% were seen once. The sample was PBMCs. These TCRs come from a human donor in good health. Both conserved end residues are part of each CDR3. A D gene is named only where the DNA matches it firmly. Clone size is not always given. Where it is, it says once, few, many or a class for expanded clones.

d_gene: TRBD2
j_gene: TRBJ2-7
v_gene: TRBV6-5
abundance: .
CDR3aa: CASGLAGVYEQYF
CDR3nt: TGTGCCAGCGGACTAGCGGGAGTATACGAGCAGTACTTC

d_gene: TRBD2
j_gene: TRBJ2-1
v_gene: TRBV5-4
abundance: .
CDR3aa: CASSRLAVNEQFF
CDR3nt: TGTGCCAGCAGTCGTCTAGCGGTGAATGAGCAGTTCTTC

d_gene: .
j_gene: TRBJ1-5
v_gene: TRBV18
abundance: .
CDR3aa: CASSPVGPNQPQHF
CDR3nt: TGTGCCAGCTCACCGGTCGGTCCCAATCAGCCCCAGCATTTT

d_gene: TRBD1
j_gene: TRBJ1-4
v_gene: TRBV6-5
abundance: .
CDR3aa: CASSYSHRGGNEKLFF
CDR3nt: TGTGCCAGCAGTTACTCGCACAGGGGAGGTAATGAAAAACTGTTTTTT

d_gene: TRBD1
j_gene: TRBJ2-5
v_gene: TRBV14
abundance: .
CDR3aa: CASDRDRAKETQYF
CDR3nt: TGTGCCAGCGACCGGGACAGGGCCAAAGAGACCCAGTACTTC

d_gene: TRBD1
j_gene: TRBJ1-4
v_gene: TRBV15
abundance: few
CDR3aa: CATRTGGGTNEKLFF
CDR3nt: TGTGCCACCAGAACAGGGGGGGGGACTAATGAAAAACTGTTTTTT

d_gene: .
j_gene: TRBJ2-7
v_gene: TRBV10-3
abundance: .
CDR3aa: CATLQVPSYEQYF
CDR3nt: TGTGCCACCCTACAGGTGCCCTCCTACGAGCAGTACTTC

d_gene: .
j_gene: TRBJ2-1
v_gene: TRBV6-1
abundance: .
CDR3aa: CASSERGNEQFF
CDR3nt: TGTGCCAGCAGTGAGCGGGGCAATGAGCAGTTCTTC

d_gene: TRBD2
j_gene: TRBJ2-5
v_gene: TRBV10-1
abundance: .
CDR3aa: CASLFTGGQYQETQYF
CDR3nt: TGCGCCAGCCTATTTACGGGGGGGCAGTACCAAGAGACCCAGTACTTC

d_gene: TRBD1
j_gene: TRBJ1-2
v_gene: TRBV27
abundance: .
CDR3aa: CASSLSGQGANYGYTF
CDR3nt: TGTGCCAGCAGTTTATCTGGACAGGGAGCTAACTATGGCTACACCTTC

d_gene: TRBD1
j_gene: TRBJ2-7
v_gene: TRBV18
abundance: .
CDR3aa: CASSYGQGSYEQYF
CDR3nt: TGTGCCAGCTCATATGGACAGGGTTCCTACGAGCAGTACTTC

d_gene: TRBD2
j_gene: TRBJ2-1
v_gene: TRBV7-9
abundance: .
CDR3aa: CASSWTSGSYEQFF
CDR3nt: TGTGCCAGCAGCTGGACTAGCGGGAGCTACGAGCAGTTCTTC

d_gene: .
j_gene: TRBJ1-1
v_gene: TRBV28
abundance: .
CDR3aa: CASSLFVGWSEAFF
CDR3nt: TGTGCCAGCAGTTTATTTGTCGGATGGAGTGAAGCTTTCTTT

d_gene: .
j_gene: TRBJ2-2
v_gene: TRBV21-1
abundance: few
CDR3aa: CASSKVGSGRALRHCTGELFF
CDR3nt: TGTGCCAGCAGCAAAGTGGGTAGCGGGAGGGCCCTTCGTCACTGCACCGGGGAGCTGTTTTTT

d_gene: TRBD2
j_gene: TRBJ2-7
v_gene: TRBV6-6
abundance: .
CDR3aa: CASSYSGLASGEQYF
CDR3nt: TGTGCCAGCAGTTACTCTGGACTAGCATCGGGCGAGCAGTACTTC

d_gene: TRBD1
j_gene: TRBJ2-7
v_gene: TRBV27
abundance: .
CDR3aa: CASSWTQGTYEQYF
CDR3nt: TGTGCCAGCAGTTGGACACAGGGGACCTACGAGCAGTACTTC

d_gene: .
j_gene: TRBJ2-2
v_gene: TRBV21-1
abundance: .
CDR3aa: CASSKTSGRAGTGELFF
CDR3nt: TGTGCCAGCAGCAAGACTAGCGGGAGGGCTGGAACCGGGGAGCTGTTTTTT

d_gene: .
j_gene: TRBJ1-1
v_gene: TRBV27
abundance: once
CDR3aa: CASSLVGVGSEAFF
CDR3nt: TGTGCCAGCAGTCTTGTGGGAGTTGGGTCTGAAGCTTTCTTT

d_gene: .
j_gene: TRBJ2-3
v_gene: TRBV19
abundance: .
CDR3aa: CASSPSGGGDTQYF
CDR3nt: TGTGCCAGTAGCCCGTCTGGGGGCGGAGATACGCAGTATTTT

d_gene: .
j_gene: TRBJ2-7
v_gene: TRBV5-1
abundance: .
CDR3aa: CASSLDRSAYEQYF
CDR3nt: TGCGCCAGCAGCTTGGACAGGAGTGCCTACGAGCAGTACTTC

d_gene: .
j_gene: TRBJ2-1
v_gene: TRBV7-9
abundance: .
CDR3aa: CASSFPRGNEQFF
CDR3nt: TGTGCCAGCAGCTTCCCGAGGGGGAATGAGCAGTTCTTC

d_gene: .
j_gene: TRBJ1-1
v_gene: TRBV7-9
abundance: .
CDR3aa: CSSSLVGPVSDIETFF
CDR3nt: TGTTCCAGCAGCTTAGTCGGCCCAGTTTCGGACATTGAAACTTTCTTT

d_gene: .
j_gene: TRBJ1-2
v_gene: TRBV11-2
abundance: .
CDR3aa: CASSLGTWDLGYTF
CDR3nt: TGTGCCAGCAGCTTAGGAACCTGGGACTTGGGCTACACCTTC

d_gene: TRBD2
j_gene: TRBJ2-5
v_gene: TRBV6-1
abundance: .
CDR3aa: CASSGPPSSGSWQETQYF
CDR3nt: TGTGCCAGCAGTGGACCTCCCTCAAGCGGGAGTTGGCAAGAGACCCAGTACTTC

d_gene: TRBD1
j_gene: TRBJ1-2
v_gene: TRBV19
abundance: .
CDR3aa: CASSLNSGGDYGYTF
CDR3nt: TGTGCCAGTAGCTTAAACTCAGGGGGAGACTATGGCTACACCTTC

d_gene: TRBD1
j_gene: TRBJ1-5
v_gene: TRBV6-5
abundance: .
CDR3aa: CASSEQGDQPQHF
CDR3nt: TGTGCCAGCAGCGAACAGGGGGATCAGCCCCAGCATTTT

d_gene: .
j_gene: TRBJ2-7
v_gene: TRBV29-1
abundance: .
CDR3aa: CSVVGASYEQYF
CDR3nt: TGCAGCGTTGTGGGAGCCTCCTACGAGCAGTACTTC

d_gene: .
j_gene: TRBJ2-5
v_gene: TRBV5-6
abundance: few
CDR3aa: CASSFAASETQYF
CDR3nt: TGTGCCAGCAGCTTCGCGGCGTCAGAGACCCAGTACTTC

d_gene: .
j_gene: TRBJ2-1
v_gene: TRBV4-1
abundance: .
CDR3aa: CASSQEPGRSNEQFF
CDR3nt: TGCGCCAGCAGCCAAGAGCCAGGTAGATCTAATGAGCAGTTCTTC

d_gene: .
j_gene: TRBJ1-5
v_gene: TRBV6-6
abundance: .
CDR3aa: CASSYDRGRAEQHF
CDR3nt: TGTGCCAGCAGTTATGATAGGGGGAGGGCAGAGCAGCATTTT

d_gene: .
j_gene: TRBJ1-2
v_gene: TRBV9
abundance: .
CDR3aa: CASSGSGGYGYTF
CDR3nt: TGTGCCAGCAGCGGTAGCGGGGGCTATGGCTACACCTTC

d_gene: TRBD2
j_gene: TRBJ2-3
v_gene: TRBV14
abundance: few
CDR3aa: CASSQGSGVSTDTQYF
CDR3nt: TGTGCCAGCAGCCAAGGGAGCGGGGTTAGCACAGATACGCAGTATTTT

d_gene: TRBD1
j_gene: TRBJ2-7
v_gene: TRBV7-8
abundance: many
CDR3aa: CASSLTGGSYEQYF
CDR3nt: TGTGCCAGCAGCTTAACAGGGGGGTCCTACGAGCAGTACTTC

d_gene: .
j_gene: TRBJ2-7
v_gene: TRBV6-6
abundance: .
CDR3aa: CASSQPSQAPNF
CDR3nt: TGTGCCAGCAGTCAACCCTCGCAGGCCCCTAACTTC

d_gene: .
j_gene: TRBJ1-5
v_gene: TRBV5-8
abundance: .
CDR3aa: CASSWEAQPQHF
CDR3nt: TGTGCCAGCAGCTGGGAGGCTCAGCCCCAGCATTTT

d_gene: .
j_gene: TRBJ2-5
v_gene: TRBV7-6
abundance: .
CDR3aa: CASSLARAVQETQYF
CDR3nt: TGTGCCAGCAGCTTAGCGCGGGCAGTACAAGAGACCCAGTACTTC

d_gene: .
j_gene: TRBJ2-7
v_gene: TRBV11-2
abundance: .
CDR3aa: CASSSHPQYEQYF
CDR3nt: TGTGCCAGCAGCTCCCATCCGCAGTACGAGCAGTACTTC

d_gene: .
j_gene: TRBJ1-4
v_gene: TRBV7-8
abundance: .
CDR3aa: CASSSRQVGHDGEKLFF
CDR3nt: TGTGCCAGCAGCAGCCGACAGGTGGGGCACGACGGGGAAAAACTGTTTTTT

d_gene: .
j_gene: TRBJ1-1
v_gene: TRBV10-3
abundance: .
CDR3aa: CAISEYRDMDTEAFF
CDR3nt: TGTGCCATCAGTGAATACAGGGATATGGACACTGAAGCTTTCTTT

d_gene: TRBD1
j_gene: TRBJ2-7
v_gene: TRBV15
abundance: few
CDR3aa: CATGTGTGTSYEQYF
CDR3nt: TGTGCCACCGGAACCGGGACAGGGACCTCCTACGAGCAGTACTTC

d_gene: TRBD2
j_gene: TRBJ2-5
v_gene: TRBV2
abundance: .
CDR3aa: CASFLTDGLEETQYF
CDR3nt: TGTGCCAGCTTTTTGACGGATGGACTAGAAGAGACCCAGTACTTC

d_gene: TRBD2
j_gene: TRBJ2-1
v_gene: TRBV6-6
abundance: .
CDR3aa: CASGGTSAYNEQFF
CDR3nt: TGTGCCAGCGGAGGGACTAGCGCCTACAATGAGCAGTTCTTC

d_gene: TRBD1
j_gene: TRBJ1-5
v_gene: TRBV7-9
abundance: few
CDR3aa: CASSLTGGQPQHF
CDR3nt: TGTGCCAGCAGCTTAACAGGGGGACAGCCCCAGCATTTT

d_gene: .
j_gene: TRBJ2-3
v_gene: TRBV28
abundance: .
CDR3aa: CASSWADGQYF
CDR3nt: TGTGCCAGCAGTTGGGCAGATGGGCAGTATTTT

d_gene: TRBD2
j_gene: TRBJ2-3
v_gene: TRBV5-1
abundance: .
CDR3aa: CASSFGAGSTDTQYF
CDR3nt: TGCGCCAGCAGCTTTGGAGCGGGGAGCACAGATACGCAGTATTTT

d_gene: TRBD1
j_gene: TRBJ2-3
v_gene: TRBV7-9
abundance: few
CDR3aa: CASSLAPQTGGTDTQYF
CDR3nt: TGTGCCAGCAGCTTAGCTCCTCAGACAGGGGGCACAGATACGCAGTATTTT

d_gene: TRBD2
j_gene: TRBJ2-3
v_gene: TRBV30
abundance: few
CDR3aa: CAWSGTSFGDTQYF
CDR3nt: TGTGCCTGGAGTGGGACTAGCTTTGGCGATACGCAGTATTTT

d_gene: .
j_gene: TRBJ2-1
v_gene: TRBV6-5
abundance: .
CDR3aa: CATREVHEQFF
CDR3nt: TGTGCCACTAGGGAGGTTCATGAGCAGTTCTTC

d_gene: .
j_gene: TRBJ1-1
v_gene: TRBV5-1
abundance: .
CDR3aa: CASSLDWGGTEAFF
CDR3nt: TGCGCCAGCAGCTTGGACTGGGGGGGGACTGAAGCTTTCTTT

d_gene: .
j_gene: TRBJ1-5
v_gene: TRBV28
abundance: .
CDR3aa: CASSLSISNQPQHF
CDR3nt: TGTGCCAGCAGTTTAAGCATCAGCAATCAGCCCCAGCATTTT

d_gene: .
j_gene: TRBJ1-2
v_gene: TRBV20-1
abundance: .
CDR3aa: CSAPRNYGYTF
CDR3nt: TGCAGTGCTCCCCGGAACTATGGCTACACCTTC

d_gene: .
j_gene: TRBJ2-1
v_gene: TRBV4-1
abundance: few
CDR3aa: CASSPTPASSYNEQFF
CDR3nt: TGCGCCAGCAGCCCGACGCCGGCTAGCTCCTACAATGAGCAGTTCTTC

d_gene: TRBD1
j_gene: TRBJ1-1
v_gene: TRBV7-9
abundance: .
CDR3aa: CASSLDRGVSEAFF
CDR3nt: TGTGCCAGCAGCTTAGACAGGGGAGTGTCTGAAGCTTTCTTT

d_gene: TRBD2
j_gene: TRBJ2-7
v_gene: TRBV7-9
abundance: .
CDR3aa: CASSFHPGASGKMEQYF
CDR3nt: TGTGCCAGCAGCTTCCACCCTGGGGCTAGCGGGAAGATGGAGCAGTACTTC